This record covers a single T cell receptor beta chain. What it recognizes is unknown. The template for TCR beta VDJ and CDR3 sequence profiling was genomic DNA. TCRdb reanalysed the reads using MiXCR and keeps one entry per CDR3 protein. The table records approximately 270,000 distinct CDR3 sequences, about 56% of them present only once. The V gene end was trimmed by 8 bases and the J gene end by 5 bases; junction bases not matched to a gene: 3. The CDR3 loop spans 12 amino acids. Germline V CDR1 and CDR2: ENHRY, SYGVKD. This specimen comes from a study of CD8+CD57+ T cells in acquired aplastic anemia. Study as a whole: Sorted CD4+ and CD8+ cells gave an average of approximately 3 ug of DNA.

Study-level findings and limits: Patients shared approximately 30 CD8+ CDR3 sequences with controls. No significant patient-versus-control difference appeared in CD8+ Simpson's diversity.

The chain carries TRBV10-3 and TRBJ1-1; 9 nucleotides align to TRBD1. Input material: sorted CD4+, CD8+, or CD8+CD57+ T cells (not recorded which) from PBMCs. This sequence was found in a human donor with severe aplastic anemia or a healthy control (not recorded which). In nucleotides, the CDR3 is TGTGCCATCCAGGGACAGGGTACTGAAGCTTTCTTT. Protein product: CAIQGQGTEAFF.